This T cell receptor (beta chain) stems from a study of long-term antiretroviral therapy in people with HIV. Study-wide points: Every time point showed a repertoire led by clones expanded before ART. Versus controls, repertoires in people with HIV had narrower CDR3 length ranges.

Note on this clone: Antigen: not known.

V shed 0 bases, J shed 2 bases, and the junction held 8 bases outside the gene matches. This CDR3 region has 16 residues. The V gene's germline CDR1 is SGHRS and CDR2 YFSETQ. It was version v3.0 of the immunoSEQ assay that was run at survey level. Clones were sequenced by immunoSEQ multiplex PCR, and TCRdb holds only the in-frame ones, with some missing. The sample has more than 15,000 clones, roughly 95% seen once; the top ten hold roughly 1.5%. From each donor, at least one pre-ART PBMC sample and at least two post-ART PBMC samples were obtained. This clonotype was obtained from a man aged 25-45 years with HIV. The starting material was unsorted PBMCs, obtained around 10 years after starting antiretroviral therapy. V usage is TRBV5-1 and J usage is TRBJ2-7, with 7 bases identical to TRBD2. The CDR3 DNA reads TGCGCCAGCAGCTTGGTTCCCGGGGAGGGTCCCTACGAGCAGTACGTC. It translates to CASSLVPGEGPYEQYV.